Shown below are 26 T cell receptor beta chains from a single sample sequenced in a study of blood T cell repertoires in COVID-19. Some clones are missing from TCRdb's copy, which holds only in-frame ones; the method was immunoSEQ multiplex PCR. The data show about 140,000 clones, with roughly four fifths seen just once and approximately 4.1% held by the top ten. The sample was peripheral blood. These receptors all stem from an elderly woman with acute or convalescent COVID-19.

This chain links TRBV5-6 with TRBJ1-4; 8 nucleotides agree with TRBD1. Germline V gene sequence: CDR1 SGHDT, CDR2 YYEEEE. With 1 base clipped from V and 7 bases from J, the junction kept 9 bases outside the gene matches. The CDR3 length is 16 residues. This CDR3 reads CASSLYFWTGSEKLFF. The CDR3 nucleotides read TGTGCCAGCAGCTTGTATTTTTGGACAGGGTCTGAAAAACTGTTTTTT.

V usage is TRBV7-8 and J usage is TRBJ1-1, with D perhaps TRBD1 (5 bases). V dropped 1 base and J dropped 7 bases, with 16 bases sitting between them. Per the germline V gene, CDR1 is SGHVS and CDR2 is FQNEAQ. The length of the CDR3 is 15 residues. The CDR3 spells CASSLEIRAGFEAFF. CDR3 DNA sequence: TGTGCCAGCAGCTTAGAAATCAGGGCAGGGTTTGAAGCTTTCTTT.

A single count supports this clone. The V gene is TRBV7-8, the J gene TRBJ2-5, with D perhaps TRBD2 (6 bases). V was trimmed by 1 base and J by 1 base, leaving 13 bases between them. Per germline, CDR1 SGHVS and CDR2 FQNEAQ. This CDR3 spans 16 amino acids. The CDR3 DNA reads TGTGCCAGCAGCTTAGTGGGCGGGACTCCCCAAGAGACCCAGTACTTC. Its protein is CASSLVGGTPQETQYF.

This clone was seen ten or more times. The V and J genes are TRBV18 and TRBJ1-2; D is ambiguous. The CDR3 totals 13 residues. Germline V gene sequence: CDR1 KGHSH, CDR2 LQKENI. V was pared by 2 bases and J by 2 bases, with 6 bases between. The DNA for the CDR3 is TGTGCCAGCTCACCAAACACAAACTATGGCTACACCTTC. Residues: CASSPNTNYGYTF.

The rearrangement uses TRBV7-8 and TRBJ1-5; weak D call: TRBD1 (6 bases). Trimming removed 2 bases at V and 5 bases at J, with 7 bases between. This CDR3 is built from 13 residues. Germline loops: CDR1 SGHVS, CDR2 FQNEAQ. The CDR3 DNA is TGTGCCAGCAGCTTATACAGGGATCAGCCCCAGCATTTT. This gives the protein CASSLYRDQPQHF.

This rearrangement joins TRBV5-1 to TRBJ2-5; 11 bases map to TRBD2. The CDR3 loop spans 14 amino acids. V dropped 2 bases and J dropped 4; count of bases not matched to a gene: 1. Germline V gives CDR1 SGHRS, CDR2 YFSETQ. CDR3 loop: CASSFGLAGETQYF. Here the CDR3 DNA reads TGCGCCAGCAGCTTTGGACTAGCGGGAGAGACCCAGTACTTC.

The genes are TRBV15 and TRBJ2-5, with 8 bases fitting TRBD1. This CDR3 is 14 amino acids long. With 5 bases clipped from V and 5 bases from J, the junction kept 7 bases outside the gene matches. Germline-derived CDR1 and CDR2 are LNHNV and YYDKDF (reference sequence). The CDR3 DNA is TGTGCCACCAGCGGCAGGACAGGGCAGGAGACCCAGTACTTC. Protein: CATSGRTGQETQYF.

This chain uses TRBV27 with TRBJ2-7, with 7 nucleotides matching TRBD1. The J segment lost 4 bases and the V segment lost 7 bases, leaving 10 bases of the junction unmatched. CDR3 length equals 14 residues. Germline V gene data show CDR1 as MNHEY and CDR2 as SMNVEV (reference sequence). The CDR3 coding sequence is TGTGCCAGCATGACTGGACAGGCAAATTACGAGCAGTACTTC. It encodes CASMTGQANYEQYF.

The CDR3 region has the DNA TGTGCCAGCAGCTTAATGAGGAACACTGAAGCTTTCTTT. Encoded protein: CASSLMRNTEAFF. The chain combines TRBV7-9 with TRBJ1-1; D unclear. Trimming cost V 2 bases and J 1 base, with 5 bases left between them. There are 13 residues in the CDR3. Looked up from germline, CDR1 is SEHNR and CDR2 is FQNEAQ (reference sequence).

The chain recombines TRBV3-1 (or the pseudogene TRBV3-2) with TRBJ2-1; 10 bases are shared with TRBD2. The V gene end was trimmed by 5 bases and the J gene end by 2 bases; junction bases not matched to a gene: 3. CDR3 length equals 15 residues. Germline loops: CDR1 LGHDT, CDR2 YNNKEL (reference sequence). CDR3 residues: CASSISGGPYNEQFF. CDR3 in DNA: TGTGCCAGCAGCATTAGCGGGGGGCCCTACAATGAGCAGTTCTTC.

This chain connects TRBV30 to TRBJ1-2; 7 nucleotides align to TRBD1. The ends lost 2 bases at V and 7 bases at J; junction bases unmatched: 1. The CDR3 sequence is 11 residues long. The V gene's germline CDR1 is GTSNPN and CDR2 SVGIG (reference sequence). CDR3 amino acids: CAWSYRGGYTF. CDR3 in DNA: TGTGCCTGGAGTTACAGGGGTGGCTACACCTTC.

This chain joins TRBV9 and TRBJ2-2; 9 bases map to TRBD2. The trim removed 0 bases at V and 7 bases at J, leaving 7 bases unmatched. Germline CDR1 reads SGDLS; CDR2 reads YYNGEE. The CDR3 is 16 residues long. Written as DNA, the CDR3 is TGTGCCAGCAGCGTAGGAGTAGCGGGGGTTGGCGGGGAGCTGTTTTTT. Its translation is CASSVGVAGVGGELFF. The full variable domain, in which reference TRBV9 and TRBJ2-2 provide the parts outside the CDR3, is DSGVTQTPKHLITATGQRVTLRCSPRSGDLSVYWYQQSLDQGLQFLIQYYNGEERAKGNILERFSAQQFPDLHSELNLSSLELGDSALYFCASSVGVAGVGGELFFGEGSRLTVL.

V usage is TRBV28 and J usage is TRBJ1-1; unclear D gene. The germline V gene encodes CDR1 MDHEN and CDR2 SYDVKM. The CDR3 is 15 amino acids. Trimming pared 5 bases from V and 1 base from J, leaving 14 bases between. In DNA, the CDR3 is TGTGCCAGCAGTGGGTTCGAGGCCAGGAACACTGAAGCTTTCTTT. This encodes CASSGFEARNTEAFF.

This chain joins TRBV3-1 (or the pseudogene TRBV3-2) and TRBJ1-2; D may be TRBD1 (5 bases). V lost 0 bases to trimming and J lost 5 bases, with 7 bases between them. This CDR3 region has 13 residues. The germline V gene has CDR1 LGHDT and CDR2 YNNKEL (reference sequence). In nucleotides, the CDR3 is TGTGCCAGCAGCCAAGATCAGGGATATGGCTACACCTTC. It is translated as CASSQDQGYGYTF.

J is TRBJ2-7 and V is TRBV19; no definite D call. V was cut by 5 bases and J by 0 bases, with 14 bases left in between. CDR3 length equals 15 residues. CDR1 and CDR2 (germline): LNHDA, SQIVND (reference sequence). The CDR3 nucleotides read TGTGCCAGTAGTCCCGGGTCGAGCCTCTCCTACGAGCAGTACTTC. Translating gives CASSPGSSLSYEQYF.

The chain uses TRBV7-8 and TRBJ2-2; D is possibly TRBD2 (5 bases). The CDR3 loop spans 15 amino acids. Trimming took 3 bases from V and 4 from J, leaving 12 bases between them. Germline V gene sequence: CDR1 SGHVS, CDR2 FQNEAQ. CDR3 residues: CASSFFSEGTGELFF. The CDR3 DNA sequence: TGTGCCAGCAGCTTCTTTAGCGAGGGCACCGGGGAGCTGTTTTTT.

The CDR3 protein is CATSRDGTGQETQYF. As DNA, the CDR3 is TGTGCCACCAGCAGAGATGGTACAGGGCAAGAGACCCAGTACTTC. The chain carries TRBV15 and TRBJ2-5; TRBD1 is a possible D gene (6 bases). CDR3 size: 15 residues. Germline CDR1 reads LNHNV; CDR2 reads YYDKDF (reference sequence). Trimming left V 0 bases short and J 2 bases short, with 10 bases between.

V gene TRBV7-2 combines with J gene TRBJ2-7; TRBD2 matches 10 bases. With 5 bases clipped from V and 1 base from J, the junction kept 5 bases outside the gene matches. The CDR3 is 15 amino acids. Germline V lookup: CDR1 SGHTA, CDR2 FQGNSA. This CDR3 reads CASSRTSGLSYEQYF. CDR3 DNA: TGTGCCAGCAGCCGGACTAGCGGCTTATCCTACGAGCAGTACTTC.

The chain joins TRBV28 to TRBJ2-7, with 7 bases that match TRBD1. V gave up 5 bases and J gave up 2 bases; unmatched junction bases: 6. Germline CDR1 and CDR2: MDHEN and SYDVKM. This CDR3 has 14 amino acids. In DNA form, the CDR3 reads TGTGCCAGCAGTAGAGACGGGACAGCCTACGAGCAGTACTTC. Translated: CASSRDGTAYEQYF.

The chain employs TRBV9 and TRBJ1-1; D is unresolved. The CDR3 has 14 amino acids. The V end was cut by 2 bases, the J end by 1 base, with 9 bases between. Germline CDR1 reads SGDLS; CDR2 reads YYNGEE. This CDR3 is CASSVSTKNTEAFF. In nucleotides, the CDR3 is TGTGCCAGCAGCGTTTCGACAAAGAACACTGAAGCTTTCTTT. The full variable domain, rest sourced from reference TRBV9 and TRBJ1-1, is DSGVTQTPKHLITATGQRVTLRCSPRSGDLSVYWYQQSLDQGLQFLIQYYNGEERAKGNILERFSAQQFPDLHSELNLSSLELGDSALYFCASSVSTKNTEAFFGQGTRLTVV.

This sequence joins TRBV3-1 (or the pseudogene TRBV3-2) and TRBJ1-4, with 12 bases that match TRBD1. Germline-derived CDR1 and CDR2 are LGHDT and YNNKEL (reference sequence). V lost 4 bases and J lost 5; bases outside the gene matches: 17. CDR3 size: 20 residues. Here the CDR3 DNA reads TGTGCCAGCAGCCTCCTTTCGGGACAGGGGGCGCATGGAAAGAATGAAAAACTGTTTTTT. Translation gives CASSLLSGQGAHGKNEKLFF.

The V and J genes are TRBV5-1 and TRBJ1-1; perhaps TRBD1 as D (6 bases). The germline gives CDR1 SGHRS, CDR2 YFSETQ. This CDR3 has 12 amino acids. Deletions cut 9 bases from V and 1 base from J, with 10 bases between. CDR3 sequence: CATRGQNTEAFF. The CDR3, as DNA: TGCGCCACTCGGGGACAGAACACTGAAGCTTTCTTT. The whole variable domain, filled in from reference TRBV5-1 and TRBJ1-1, reads KAGVTQTPRYLIKTRGQQVTLSCSPISGHRSVSWYQQTPGQGLQFLFEYFSETQRNKGNFPGRFSGRQFSNSRSEMNVSTLELGDSALYLCATRGQNTEAFFGQGTRLTVV.

The chain combines TRBV12-3 or TRBV12-4 with TRBJ2-7; D not resolved. The ends were cut back, 5 bases at V and 2 bases at J, with 10 bases in the middle. CDR3 length: 13 residues. CDR3 bases: TGTGCCAGCAGTGGCCAGGTTCCCTACGAGCAGTACTTC. It is translated as CASSGQVPYEQYF.

The chain couples TRBV11-2 to TRBJ2-3; 12 positions match TRBD2. CDR3 length: 16 residues. Germline V gene data show CDR1 as SGHAT and CDR2 as FQNNGV. The V segment lost 2 bases and the J segment 5 bases; nucleotides outside the gene matches: 5. CDR3 DNA sequence: TGTGCCAGCAGCTTACTAGCGGGAGGGCCGATAGATACGCAGTATTTT. It is translated as CASSLLAGGPIDTQYF. Together with reference TRBV11-2 and TRBJ2-3, the CDR3 gives the full variable domain: EAGVAQSPRYKIIEKRQSVAFWCNPISGHATLYWYQQILGQGPKLLIQFQNNGVVDDSQLPKDRFSAERLKGVDSTLKIQPAKLEDSAVYLCASSLLAGGPIDTQYFGPGTRLTVL.

The rearrangement joins TRBV4-2 to TRBJ1-3, with 7 bases aligning to TRBD1. This CDR3 contains 18 residues. With 1 base clipped from V and 5 bases from J, the junction kept 14 bases outside the gene matches. Germline-derived CDR1 and CDR2 are LGHNA and YNFKEQ. The chain's CDR3 is CASSQGFSAGTARNTIYF. The CDR3 DNA follows: TGTGCCAGCAGCCAAGGATTCTCTGCCGGGACAGCCAGAAACACCATATATTTT.

The V gene is TRBV6-2 or TRBV6-3, the J gene TRBJ2-1, with a weak D call TRBD1 (5 bases). Germline V gene lookup returns CDR1 MNHEY and CDR2 SVGEGT. The V end was cut by 1 base, the J end by 10 bases, with 11 bases between. The CDR3 has 13 residues. CDR3 region: CASSYYKQEEQFF. The CDR3 DNA follows: TGTGCCAGCAGTTACTATAAACAGGAGGAGCAGTTCTTC.